A single sample gave rise to the 7 T cell receptor beta chains below, sequenced in a study of blood T cell repertoires in COVID-19. Sequencing used immunoSEQ multiplex PCR; TCRdb keeps in-frame clones, though not all of them. The sample consists of about 200,000 clones, roughly 84% of them appearing once. Sequencing was performed on PBMCs or T cells enriched from blood (not recorded which). The receptors here all came from a man in his forties or fifties who had recovered from COVID-19.

This clone was counted a few times. The genes are TRBV28 and TRBJ1-5, with D tentatively TRBD1 (5 bases). The CDR3 has 14 amino acids. CDR1 is MDHEN, CDR2 SYDVKM, per germline. V lost 5 bases and J lost 7, with 15 bases in between. The DNA of the CDR3 is TGTGCCAGCAGTATCCGCGGGGCGAGGCAGCCCCAGCATTTT. Translation: CASSIRGARQPQHF.

This clone was detected a few times. The chain is built from TRBV11-3 and TRBJ2-3; maybe TRBD2 (6 bases). The V end lost 3 bases, the J end lost 2 bases, and 18 bases lay between the germline ends. CDR1 and CDR2 from the germline V gene are SGHNT and YENEEA. This CDR3 has 17 amino acids. CDR3 loop: CASSLTLGAGSTDTQYF. The CDR3, as DNA: TGTGCCAGCAGCTTGACCCTCGGGGCGGGGTCCACAGATACGCAGTATTTT.

The chain combines TRBV6-4 with TRBJ1-1; 7 bases align to TRBD1. The CDR3 is made up of 14 amino acids. The V gene end was trimmed by 4 bases and the J gene end by 1 base; junction bases not matched to a gene: 3. Per germline, CDR1 MRHNA and CDR2 SNTAGT. CDR3 DNA: TGTGCCAGCAGTGCGGGGACAGCGAACACTGAAGCTTTCTTT. It specifies CASSAGTANTEAFF.

This clone has only one observation. The chain joins TRBV13 to TRBJ1-1; no clear D. CDR1 is PRHDT, CDR2 FYEKMQ, per germline (reference sequence). Trimming removed 3 bases from V and 5 bases from J, with 4 bases in between. This CDR3 comprises 11 residues. The CDR3 nucleotides are TGTGCCAGCAGCTTCCGTACTGAAGCTTTCTTT. Translating gives CASSFRTEAFF.

The chain links TRBV28 to TRBJ2-5, with 8 positions matching TRBD2. CDR3 length equals 14 residues. Per the germline V gene, CDR1 is MDHEN and CDR2 is SYDVKM. V dropped 10 bases and J dropped 1; count of bases not matched to a gene: 8. The CDR3 bases are TGTGCCACCAGAATCGGGGGGGTCCAAGAGACCCAGTACTTC. Protein sequence: CATRIGGVQETQYF.

The V call is TRBV2, the J call TRBJ1-1; tentatively, D is TRBD1 (6 bases). With 9 bases removed from V and 0 bases from J, the gap between germline ends came to 17 bases. CDR1 and CDR2 (germline): SNHLY, FYNNEI. The CDR3 sequence is 15 residues long. Here the CDR3 DNA reads TGTGCCAGATCTGGCGAGGGGGGGATGAACACTGAAGCTTTCTTT. It is translated as CARSGEGGMNTEAFF.

CDR3: CASSQDPRGSTDTQYF. The CDR3 DNA reads as TGCGCCAGCAGCCAAGATCCCAGGGGAAGCACAGATACGCAGTATTTT. The chain combines TRBV4-3 with TRBJ2-3, with a tentative D call TRBD1 (6 bases). The CDR3 length is 16 residues. Germline V gene sequence: CDR1 LGHNA, CDR2 YSLEER. The V end was cut by 0 bases, the J end by 0 bases, with 10 bases between.